This TCR beta chain was found in a study of T cells after yellow fever vaccination. In germline, CDR1 is SEHNR, CDR2 FQNEAQ (reference sequence). V dropped 6 bases and J dropped 7 bases, with 9 bases sitting between them. There are 12 residues in the CDR3. This clonotype has a count of ten or more. Study results and limitations: Some clonotypes, a small share, were shared between CD4 and CD8 compartments. Clonotypes that responded to the vaccine were almost all undetectable in sorted memory subsets on day 0.

Generation of TCR cDNA used 5'RACE template switching (which added a universal primer site and UMIs). From the 5' RACE reads, TCRdb called clonotypes with MiXCR, one entry per CDR3 protein. The table includes 15,000 or so distinct CDR3 sequences, more than 4% detected once. The sample consisted of PBMCs, either bulk or a sorted T-cell subset (CD4+, CD8+, memory, or dextramer-sorted; not recorded which), taken 15 days after the yellow fever booster vaccination. This TCR was recovered from a man aged 25 to 40 who received the YFV17D yellow fever vaccine. This rearrangement joins TRBV7-9 to TRBJ2-2; D unclear. Here the CDR3 DNA reads TGTGCCAGCAGGGCCCCGGGCGGGGAGCTGTTTTTT. Residues: CASRAPGGELFF.